The next 25 T cell receptor beta chains were all read from a single sample in a study of PD-1 blockade in classical Hodgkin lymphoma. Time point noted: cycle 4 day 1 (C4D1), after less than seven weeks of nivolumab. After autologous stem cell transplantation all patients relapsed, and prior brentuximab vedotin exposure differed between cohorts. Magnetic negative selection purified CD4+ T cells from thawed PBMCs. Profiled with immunoSEQ multiplex PCR; TCRdb holds only in-frame clones, not every one. In the table there are several thousand clones, 79% of which are singletons. Here the sequenced sample was CD4+ T cells from blood, taken before the fourth cycle of nivolumab. Receptors were obtained from a human donor with classical Hodgkin lymphoma.

This clone is classed as large (0.1 to 1%). The V and J genes are TRBV9 and TRBJ1-5; the D is unclear. The length of the CDR3 is 15 residues. The germline gives CDR1 SGDLS, CDR2 YYNGEE. The germline V and J ends were trimmed by 0 bases and 3 bases, with 10 bases remaining between them. The CDR3, as DNA: TGTGCCAGCAGCGTAGAAGGGCAGTCCAATCAGCCCCAGCATTTT. Its translation: CASSVEGQSNQPQHF.

The V gene is TRBV28, the J gene TRBJ2-3, with a weak D call TRBD2 (5 bases). Trimming took 5 bases from V and 4 from J, leaving 16 bases between them. The germline V gene encodes CDR1 MDHEN and CDR2 SYDVKM. The CDR3 loop spans 15 amino acids. This chain's CDR3 is CASSTGYEASDTQYF. In nucleotides, the CDR3 is TGTGCCAGCAGTACGGGATACGAGGCCTCAGATACGCAGTATTTT.

The V gene is TRBV25-1, the J gene TRBJ1-2; D is unclear. This CDR3 comprises 13 residues. The V and J ends lost 2 bases and 4 bases respectively, with 8 bases between them. The germline V gene has CDR1 MGHDK and CDR2 SYGVNS. CDR3 nucleotides: TGTGCCAGCAGTGAACCGGGATCCTATGGCTACACCTTC. It codes for CASSEPGSYGYTF.

The chain is built from TRBV27 and TRBJ2-1; D might be TRBD1 (7 bases). Trimming pared 2 bases from V and 8 bases from J, leaving 16 bases between. Germline V gene sequence: CDR1 MNHEY, CDR2 SMNVEV (reference sequence). This CDR3 is built from 15 residues. The CDR3 DNA sequence: TGTGCCAGCAGTTTAAGGAGGGGGCTGATCGATGAGCAGTTCTTC. Translating gives CASSLRRGLIDEQFF.

J is TRBJ2-1 and V is TRBV27, with 10 bases fitting TRBD1. CDR1 and CDR2 from the germline V gene are MNHEY and SMNVEV (reference sequence). This CDR3 has 13 residues. The V segment lost 6 bases and the J segment 8 bases; nucleotides outside the gene matches: 4. This chain's CDR3 is CASSLTGGDEQFF. The CDR3 DNA sequence: TGTGCCAGCAGCCTGACAGGGGGCGATGAGCAGTTCTTC.

This chain links TRBV28 with TRBJ1-2; D unresolved. V was cut by 4 bases and J by 7 bases, with 10 bases left in between. Germline V gene data show CDR1 as MDHEN and CDR2 as SYDVKM. The CDR3 extends over 12 amino acids. CDR3: CASSSFTGGYTF. CDR3 nucleotides: TGTGCCAGCAGTTCTTTTACGGGTGGCTACACCTTC.

This clone was seen only a few times. The rearrangement uses TRBV5-1 and TRBJ1-6; D is unclear. Trimming removed 0 bases at V and 6 bases at J, with 7 bases between. CDR1 SGHRS and CDR2 YFSETQ come from the germline V gene. The CDR3 extends over 14 amino acids. The DNA of the CDR3 is TGCGCCAGCAGCTTGGAGGCAGCTAATTCACCCCTCCACTTT. Its protein is CASSLEAANSPLHF.

CDR3 nucleotide sequence: TGTGCCAGCAGTTCCCTAGCGGGGGGGCCGGGAGATACGCAGTATTTT. Its translation is CASSSLAGGPGDTQYF. V gene TRBV28 combines with J gene TRBJ2-3, with 12 positions matching TRBD2. V was clipped by 4 bases and J by 5 bases; unmatched bases: 7. The CDR3 covers 16 residues. CDR1 is MDHEN and CDR2 is SYDVKM in the germline V gene.

This clone was seen a handful of times. V and J are TRBV6-1 and TRBJ1-6, with TRBD1 as a possible D gene (6 bases). The CDR3 is 13 amino acids. The germline CDR1 and CDR2 sequences are MNHNS and SASEGT. V was cut by 7 bases and J by 6 bases, with 10 bases left in between. The CDR3 is CASTGQTNSPLHF. For the CDR3, the DNA is TGTGCCAGCACCGGACAGACTAATTCACCCCTCCACTTT.

The chain combines TRBV7-3 with TRBJ2-7, with D possibly TRBD2 on 6 matching bases. Germline-derived CDR1 and CDR2 are SGHTA and FQGTGA. The CDR3 sequence is 13 residues long. Trimming pared 2 bases from V and 5 bases from J, leaving 10 bases between. CDR3 DNA: TGTGCCAGCAGCTTAGGGACGGGGGACGAGCAGTACTTC. Amino acids: CASSLGTGDEQYF.

The rearrangement joins TRBV7-9 to TRBJ1-4; D is perhaps TRBD1 (5 bases). CDR3 length equals 15 residues. V dropped 4 bases and J dropped 4 bases, with 13 bases sitting between them. Per the germline V gene, CDR1 is SEHNR and CDR2 is FQNEAQ (reference sequence). DNA for the CDR3: TGTGCCAGCAGCTCAAACCGGGGACGTAATGAAAAACTGTTTTTT. It codes for CASSSNRGRNEKLFF.

V and J are TRBV25-1 and TRBJ2-5; 8 bases are shared with TRBD2. CDR3 length: 15 amino acids. V was clipped by 8 bases and J by 4 bases; unmatched bases: 12. Germline V gene sequence: CDR1 MGHDK, CDR2 SYGVNS. The CDR3 DNA follows: TGTGCCAGCCCCTGGGCCCGGGGACTAGGAGAGACCCAGTACTTC. Translating it yields CASPWARGLGETQYF.

The J gene is TRBJ1-5, the V gene TRBV21-1. TRBV21-1 is a pseudogene. The length of the CDR3 is 14 residues. CDR3 DNA sequence: TGTGCCAGCAGGCTACATTGGCATCATCAGCCCCAGCATTTT. This translates into CASRLHWHHQPQHF.

The V call is TRBV2, the J call TRBJ1-1; D unclear. V was clipped by 11 bases and J by 1 base, with 14 bases between them. The CDR3 has 13 amino acids. Germline V gene data show CDR1 as SNHLY and CDR2 as FYNNEI. In nucleotides, the CDR3 is TGTGCCGCAAGCCGGCGGACGAACACTGAAGCTTTCTTT. This gives the protein CAASRRTNTEAFF.

The gene calls are TRBV19 and TRBJ2-7; either TRBD1 or TRBD2 may fit D (6 bases each). The germline gives CDR1 LNHDA, CDR2 SQIVND (reference sequence). The CDR3 is 12 amino acids. V gave up 7 bases and J gave up 6 bases, with 13 bases separating them. The CDR3 region has the DNA TGTGCCAGTACCGATTGGGGGGCCGAGCAGTACTTC. Protein sequence: CASTDWGAEQYF.

The chain uses TRBV6-5 and TRBJ1-5; D gene ambiguous. The CDR3 covers 15 residues. Trimming left V 6 bases short and J 1 base short, with 13 bases between. Germline V lookup: CDR1 MNHEY, CDR2 SVGAGI. The CDR3 loop reads CASSWNHASNQPQHF. DNA for the CDR3: TGTGCCAGCAGCTGGAACCATGCCAGCAATCAGCCCCAGCATTTT.

The rearrangement links TRBV4-1 to TRBJ2-6; tentatively, D is TRBD2 (5 bases). The CDR3 contains 16 residues. Trimming pared 4 bases from V and 0 bases from J, leaving 10 bases between. The germline CDR1 and CDR2 sequences are MGHRA and YSYEKL. The CDR3 nucleotides read TGCGCCAGCAGCCGAGGAGGCTTCTCTGGGGCCAACGTCCTGACTTTC. It codes for CASSRGGFSGANVLTF.

This clone occurred once. The rearrangement links TRBV4-1 to TRBJ1-2; no reliable D call. The CDR3 totals 15 residues. The ends were cut back, 1 base at V and 2 bases at J, with 11 bases in the middle. Germline assignment: CDR1 MGHRA and CDR2 YSYEKL. As DNA, the CDR3 is TGCGCCAGCAGCCAAGTGGAGACGGGAAACTATGGCTACACCTTC. Amino acids: CASSQVETGNYGYTF.

The V gene is TRBV6-5, the J gene TRBJ2-5; no definite D call. This CDR3 is 15 amino acids long. Trimming cost V 4 bases and J 5 bases, with 17 bases left between them. From germline, CDR1 is MNHEY and CDR2 SVGAGI. The DNA of the CDR3 is TGTGCCAGCAGTTCCCGGGCCCTTCCCCCGGAGACCCAGTACTTC. Translation: CASSSRALPPETQYF.

The chain recombines TRBV10-3 with TRBJ1-5; tentatively, D is TRBD1 (5 bases). The CDR3 has 13 residues. Deletions cut 6 bases from V and 7 bases from J, with 13 bases between. Germline lookup yields CDR1 ENHRY and CDR2 SYGVKD. CDR3 in amino acids: CAISPGERQPQHF. DNA for the CDR3: TGTGCCATCAGCCCGGGGGAGCGGCAGCCCCAGCATTTT.

This clone came up a few times. The genes are TRBV4-3 and TRBJ1-2, with TRBD1 matching over 8 bases. Germline V lookup: CDR1 LGHNA, CDR2 YSLEER. CDR3 size: 14 residues. With 3 bases clipped from V and 8 bases from J, the junction kept 8 bases outside the gene matches. In DNA form, the CDR3 reads TGCGCCAGCAGCCAGGACAGGGAGGCACGCGGCTACACCTTC. Protein product: CASSQDREARGYTF.

This sequence joins TRBV7-6 and TRBJ2-7, with 7 bases identical to TRBD1. Germline V gene lookup returns CDR1 SGHVS and CDR2 FNYEAQ. The CDR3 has 16 residues. The J segment lost 3 bases and the V segment lost 5 bases, leaving 13 bases of the junction unmatched. CDR3 sequence: CASSDGTDLLNYEQYF. As DNA, the CDR3 is TGTGCCAGCAGCGATGGGACAGACTTATTAAACTACGAGCAGTACTTC.

This clone was seen only a few times. The DNA for the CDR3 is TGCGCCAGCAGTGATCGGGTAAACAATGAGCAGTTCTTC. Encoded protein: CASSDRVNNEQFF. The V and J genes are TRBV10-1 and TRBJ2-1; D is unresolved. V shed 3 bases and J shed 5 bases, with 8 bases lying between them. Germline CDR1 and CDR2: WNHNN and SYGVQD (reference sequence). CDR3 length: 13 amino acids.

The V call is TRBV7-2, the J call TRBJ2-1, with unresolved D. This CDR3 contains 10 residues. In germline, CDR1 is SGHTA, CDR2 FQGNSA. Trimming left V 2 bases short and J 8 bases short, with 1 base between. The CDR3 spells CASSLYEQFF. CDR3 DNA: TGTGCCAGCAGCTTATATGAGCAGTTCTTC.

This clone was picked up one time. CDR3 DNA: TGTGCCAGCAGCTTCACTCGAGGGTCCTTGGAAGCTTTCTTT. Amino acid sequence: CASSFTRGSLEAFF. The genes are TRBV7-9 and TRBJ1-1, with no clear D. Germline V gene data show CDR1 as SEHNR and CDR2 as FQNEAQ (reference sequence). V shed 3 bases and J shed 8 bases, with 16 bases lying between them. The CDR3 is 14 amino acids.